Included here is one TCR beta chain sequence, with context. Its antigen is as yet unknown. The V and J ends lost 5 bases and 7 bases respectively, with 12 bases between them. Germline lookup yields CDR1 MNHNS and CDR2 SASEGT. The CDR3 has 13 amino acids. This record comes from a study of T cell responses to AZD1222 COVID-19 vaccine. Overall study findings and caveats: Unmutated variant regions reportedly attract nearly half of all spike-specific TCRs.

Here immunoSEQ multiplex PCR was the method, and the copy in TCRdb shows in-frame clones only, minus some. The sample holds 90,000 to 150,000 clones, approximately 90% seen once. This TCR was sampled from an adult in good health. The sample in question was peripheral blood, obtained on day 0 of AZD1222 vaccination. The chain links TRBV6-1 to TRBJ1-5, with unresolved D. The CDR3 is CASSLTLWQPQHF. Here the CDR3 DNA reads TGTGCCAGCAGTCTAACCCTTTGGCAGCCCCAGCATTTT.